Each of the 8 T cell receptor beta chains below was sequenced from the same sample in a study of immune characterization of retroperitoneal liposarcoma. TCRdb re-derived calls from the PCR reads in MiXCR, one entry per CDR3 protein. Of over 9,000 distinct CDR3 sequences in the sample, roughly 26% were seen once. What was sequenced was tumor tissue. The receptors derive from a male donor with retroperitoneal liposarcoma.

This clonotype has a single count. The gene calls are TRBV6-8 and TRBJ1-6; TRBD1 matches at 8 bases. J gave up 7 bases and V 5 bases, and 7 bases lay outside the gene matches. In germline, CDR1 is MNHGY, CDR2 SAAAGT. This CDR3 is built from 15 residues. This CDR3 reads CASSDYGTGNSPLHF. Written as DNA, the CDR3 is TGTGCCAGCAGTGACTACGGGACAGGCAATTCACCCCTCCACTTT.

This clonotype appeared a few times. The genes are TRBV7-9 and TRBJ2-5; D is unclear. The DNA end is a closer match to TRBJ2-1, so the J assignment may be wrong. Germline values: CDR1 SEHNR, CDR2 FQNEAQ (reference sequence). This CDR3 has 12 residues. The CDR3 protein is CASSSTQETQFF. In DNA form, the CDR3 reads TGTGCCAGCAGCTCCACCCAAGAGACCCAGTTCTTC.

This clonotype was recorded a few times. The CDR3 bases are TGTGCCAGCAGTTCGGGACTAGCGGGGGGGACCCAGTACTTC. Its translation is CASSSGLAGGTQYF. This rearrangement joins TRBV6-1 to TRBJ2-4; TRBD2 matches at 15 bases. The DNA end is a closer match to TRBJ2-5, so the J assignment may be wrong. The V gene's germline CDR1 is MNHNS and CDR2 SASEGT. The CDR3 is 14 amino acids.

This clonotype is medium-sized in the sample. A read error may account for a junction end that differs from germline. The chain carries TRBV6-1 and TRBJ2-1; TRBD2 matches at 9 bases. Looked up from germline, CDR1 is MNHNS and CDR2 is SASEGT. The CDR3 has 13 residues. CDR3 bases: TGTGCCAGCAGTGAACGCCTAGCGGGATTTCTGTACTTC. Its protein product is CASSERLAGFLYF.

This clonotype is large. The chain has TRBV27 and TRBJ2-6, with D perhaps given as TRBD1 or TRBD2 (5 bases each). The CDR3 is 15 residues long. V gave up 3 bases and J gave up 3 bases, with 9 bases separating them. From germline, CDR1 is MNHEY and CDR2 SMNVEV (reference sequence). DNA for the CDR3: TGTGCCAGCAGTTTTCTGGGGGTTGGGGCCAACGTCCTGACTTTC. It is translated as CASSFLGVGANVLTF.

The J gene is TRBJ2-5, the V gene TRBV7-2; 9 bases line up with TRBD1. The V segment lost 5 bases and the J segment 11 bases; nucleotides outside the gene matches: 15. Per the germline V gene, CDR1 is SGHTA and CDR2 is FQGNSA. The CDR3 runs 15 residues. The CDR3 sequence: CASSADRGAYNEQYF. CDR3 nucleotide sequence: TGTGCCAGCAGCGCCGACAGGGGGGCCTACAATGAGCAGTACTTC.

The genes are TRBV6-6 and TRBJ2-1; the D is unclear. Germline CDR1 is MNHNY and CDR2 is SVGAGI (reference sequence). CDR3 size: 13 residues. V was shortened by 3 bases and J by 13 bases, with 16 bases between the two germline ends. CDR3 amino acids: CASSYFGQETQFF. The CDR3 region has the DNA TGTGCCAGCAGTTATTTTGGGCAAGAGACCCAGTTCTTC.

This clonotype was picked up one time. The conserved final phenylalanine or tryptophan is absent from the CDR3, which likely points to a read error. Because the CDR3's place on the DNA is in doubt, the DNA is left out and the CDR3 is given as listed by TCRdb. The chain recombines TRBV7-2 with TRBJ2-3; the D call TRBD1 from the table was never checked on the DNA. Germline V gene sequence: CDR1 SGHTA, CDR2 FQGNSA. Termini included, the CDR3 measures 8 amino acids. The CDR3 loop reads CASIHPTG.